This TCR beta chain was observed in a study of blood T cell repertoires in COVID-19. TCRdb's copy holds only in-frame clones and misses some; the assay was immunoSEQ multiplex PCR. Of some 240,000 clones listed, roughly 90% are singletons. The CDR3 is 14 amino acids. V lost 10 bases, J lost 1 base, and 9 bases stayed unmatched. Germline CDR1 is MNHNY and CDR2 is SVGAGI (reference sequence). The rearrangement joins TRBV6-6 to TRBJ1-2; 7 bases are a match to TRBD1. Specimen: peripheral blood. This sequence was found in a man in his sixties who had recovered from COVID-19. The CDR3 bases are TGTGCCACCCGGGAAGGGGGCTATAACTATGGCTACACCTTC. This sequence encodes CATREGGYNYGYTF.